This record concerns one T cell receptor beta chain sequence. The antigen remains unidentified. The record originates from a study of cytomegalovirus exposure and HLA in healthy donors. Turning to the study itself: Findings of an earlier analysis included around 100 million unique TCR beta sequences from about 180 million T cells. General study points: Later on, analysis showed that most CMV-associated TCR beta chains appeared to be HLA-restricted. A few CMV-associated chains were confirmed in vitro to be specific for CMV antigens. Certain indistinguishable V segments, among them TRBV6-2 and TRBV6-3, were excluded.

The germline CDR1 and CDR2 sequences are SSHAT and FNYEAQ (reference sequence). V was pared by 5 bases and J by 6 bases, with 9 bases of the junction left unmatched. The CDR3 length is 15 residues. The PCR had 60 Vbeta and 13 Jbeta primers. Produced via immunoSEQ multiplex PCR; TCRdb's table is partial and in-frame only. The table lists some 140,000 clones, approximately 75% of them singletons, with less than 3.5% in the top ten. The rearrangement links TRBV7-7 to TRBJ2-2; 7 nucleotides align to TRBD2. Material for sequencing was PBMCs. The receptor was derived from a man aged 18 to 30 in good health and CMV-seronegative. The CDR3 here is CASSRIRGGAGELFF. The CDR3 DNA is TGTGCCAGCAGCCGCATACGCGGGGGTGCCGGGGAGCTGTTTTTT.